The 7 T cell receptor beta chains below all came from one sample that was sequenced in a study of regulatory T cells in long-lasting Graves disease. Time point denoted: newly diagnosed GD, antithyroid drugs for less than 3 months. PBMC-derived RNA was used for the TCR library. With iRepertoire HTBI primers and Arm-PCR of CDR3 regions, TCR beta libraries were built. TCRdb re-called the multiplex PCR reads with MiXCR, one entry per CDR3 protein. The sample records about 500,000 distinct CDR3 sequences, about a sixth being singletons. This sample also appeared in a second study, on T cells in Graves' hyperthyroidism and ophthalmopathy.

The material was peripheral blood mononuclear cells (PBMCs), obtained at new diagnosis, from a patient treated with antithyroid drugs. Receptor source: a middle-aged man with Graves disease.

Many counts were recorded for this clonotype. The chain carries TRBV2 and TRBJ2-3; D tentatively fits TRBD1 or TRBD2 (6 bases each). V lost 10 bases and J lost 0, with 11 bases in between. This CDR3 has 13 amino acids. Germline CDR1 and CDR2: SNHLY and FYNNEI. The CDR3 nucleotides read TGTGCCACAAGGGGGACTAGCACAGATACGCAGTATTTT. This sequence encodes CATRGTSTDTQYF.

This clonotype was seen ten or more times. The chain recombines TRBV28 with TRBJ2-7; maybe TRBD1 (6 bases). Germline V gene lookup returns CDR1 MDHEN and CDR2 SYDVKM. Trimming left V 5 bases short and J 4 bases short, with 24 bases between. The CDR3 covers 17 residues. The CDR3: CASSPLGSGTTLYEQYF. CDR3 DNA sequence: TGTGCCAGCAGTCCCTTAGGGTCGGGGACAACTTTGTACGAGCAGTACTTC. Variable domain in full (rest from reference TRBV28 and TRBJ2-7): DVKVTQSSRYLVKRTGEKVFLECVQDMDHENMFWYRQDPGLGLRLIYFSYDVKMKEKGDIPEGYSVSREKKERFSLILESASTNQTSMYLCASSPLGSGTTLYEQYFGPGTRLTVT.

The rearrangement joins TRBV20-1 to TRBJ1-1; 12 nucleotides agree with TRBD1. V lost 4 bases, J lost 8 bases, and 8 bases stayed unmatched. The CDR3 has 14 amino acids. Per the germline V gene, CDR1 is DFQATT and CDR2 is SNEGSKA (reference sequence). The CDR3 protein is CSAIPRDRGREAFF. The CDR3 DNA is TGCAGTGCTATTCCCCGGGACAGGGGGCGGGAAGCTTTCTTT.

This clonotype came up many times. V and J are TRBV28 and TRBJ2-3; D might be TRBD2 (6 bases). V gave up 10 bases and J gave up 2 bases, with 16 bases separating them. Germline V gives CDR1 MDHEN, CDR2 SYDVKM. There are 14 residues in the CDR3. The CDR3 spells CAIFGGTDTDTQYF. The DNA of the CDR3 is TGTGCCATCTTTGGGGGGACGGACACAGATACGCAGTATTTT.

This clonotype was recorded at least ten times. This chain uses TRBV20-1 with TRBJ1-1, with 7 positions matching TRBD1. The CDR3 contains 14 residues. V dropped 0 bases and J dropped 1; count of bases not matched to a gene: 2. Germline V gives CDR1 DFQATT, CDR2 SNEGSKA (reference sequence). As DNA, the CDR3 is TGCAGTGCTAGAGATAGGACAGGGAACACTGAAGCTTTCTTT. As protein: CSARDRTGNTEAFF.

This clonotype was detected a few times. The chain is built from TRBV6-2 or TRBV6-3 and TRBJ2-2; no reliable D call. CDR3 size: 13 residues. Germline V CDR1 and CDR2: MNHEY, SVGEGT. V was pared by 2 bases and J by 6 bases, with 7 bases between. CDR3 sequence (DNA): TGTGCCAGCAGTTACACGTCCGCCGGGGAGCTGTTTTTT. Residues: CASSYTSAGELFF.

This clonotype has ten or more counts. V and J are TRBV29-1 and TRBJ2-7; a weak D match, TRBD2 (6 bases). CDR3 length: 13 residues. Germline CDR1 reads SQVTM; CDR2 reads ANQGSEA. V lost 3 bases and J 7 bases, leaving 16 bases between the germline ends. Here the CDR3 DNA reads TGCAGCGTTGATCCAGGAGGGACGGGTGAGCAGTACTTC. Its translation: CSVDPGGTGEQYF.